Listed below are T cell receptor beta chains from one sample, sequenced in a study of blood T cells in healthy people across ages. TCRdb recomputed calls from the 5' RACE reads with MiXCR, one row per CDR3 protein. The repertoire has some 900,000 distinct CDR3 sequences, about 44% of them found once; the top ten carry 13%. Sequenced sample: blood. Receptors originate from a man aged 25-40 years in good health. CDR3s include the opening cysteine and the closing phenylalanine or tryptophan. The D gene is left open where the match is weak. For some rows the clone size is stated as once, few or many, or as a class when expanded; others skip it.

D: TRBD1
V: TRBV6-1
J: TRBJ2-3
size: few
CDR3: CASLRKRTGKTDTQYF
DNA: TGTGCCAGCCTGAGGAAGAGGACAGGGAAAACAGATACGCAGTATTTT

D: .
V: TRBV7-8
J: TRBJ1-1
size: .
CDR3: CASSLGGTSGGNTEAFF
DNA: TGTGCCAGCAGCTTAGGGGGGACTTCCGGCGGGAACACTGAAGCTTTCTTT

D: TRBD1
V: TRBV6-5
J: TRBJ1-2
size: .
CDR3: CASSYTRGQGGYTF
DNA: TGTGCCAGCAGTTACACCCGAGGACAGGGTGGCTACACCTTC

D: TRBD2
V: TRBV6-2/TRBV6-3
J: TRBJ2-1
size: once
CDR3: CASSDLSGDEQFF
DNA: TGTGCCAGCAGTGACCTTAGCGGGGATGAGCAGTTCTTC

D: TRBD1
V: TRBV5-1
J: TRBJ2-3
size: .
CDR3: CASSIRDSITDTQYF
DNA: TGCGCCAGCAGCATAAGGGACAGCATCACAGATACGCAGTATTTT

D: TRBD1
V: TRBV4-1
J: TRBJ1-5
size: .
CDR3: CASSQATGGQPQHF
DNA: TGCGCCAGCAGCCAAGCAACAGGGGGTCAGCCCCAGCATTTT

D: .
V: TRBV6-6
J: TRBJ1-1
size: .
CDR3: CASSYPGSGDTEAFF
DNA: TGTGCCAGCAGTTACCCAGGGAGTGGCGACACTGAAGCTTTCTTT

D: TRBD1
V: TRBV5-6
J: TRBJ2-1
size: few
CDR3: CASSVPRTGYNEQFF
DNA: TGTGCCAGCAGCGTCCCAAGGACAGGGTACAATGAGCAGTTCTTC

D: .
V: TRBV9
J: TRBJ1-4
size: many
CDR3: CASSVGVQHEKLFF
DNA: TGTGCCAGCAGCGTAGGCGTCCAGCATGAAAAACTGTTTTTT

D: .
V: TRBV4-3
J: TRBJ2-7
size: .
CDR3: CASSYHPYYEQYF
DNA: TGCGCCAGCAGCTATCACCCTTACTACGAGCAGTACTTC

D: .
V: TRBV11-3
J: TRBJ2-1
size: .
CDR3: CASSPRKTRAGEQFF
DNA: TGTGCCAGCAGCCCCAGGAAGACTCGGGCTGGAGAGCAGTTCTTC

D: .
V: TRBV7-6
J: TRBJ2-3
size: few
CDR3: CASSLDNADTQYF
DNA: TGTGCCAGCAGCTTAGATAATGCAGATACGCAGTATTTT

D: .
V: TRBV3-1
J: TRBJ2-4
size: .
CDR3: CASSQNSGGNIQYF
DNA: TGTGCCAGCAGCCAGAATTCAGGGGGGAACATTCAGTACTTC

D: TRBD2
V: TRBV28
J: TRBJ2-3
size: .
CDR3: CASSSTSGGWGDTQYF
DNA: TGTGCCAGCAGTTCTACTAGCGGGGGTTGGGGGGATACGCAGTATTTT

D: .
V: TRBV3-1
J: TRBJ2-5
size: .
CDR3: CASSQGGPISTQQYF
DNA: TGTGCCAGCAGCCAAGGTGGACCTATATCTACCCAGCAGTACTTC

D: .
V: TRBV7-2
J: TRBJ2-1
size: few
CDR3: CASSSPVSHEQFF
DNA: TGTGCCAGCAGCTCGCCGGTAAGCCATGAGCAGTTCTTC

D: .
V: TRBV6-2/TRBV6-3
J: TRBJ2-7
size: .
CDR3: CASSLGTAQYF
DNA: TGTGCCAGCAGTTTGGGAACCGCGCAGTACTTC

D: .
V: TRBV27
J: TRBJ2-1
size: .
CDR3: CASSLADSYQETQFF
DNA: TGTGCCAGCAGTTTAGCAGACTCGTACCAAGAGACCCAGTTCTTC

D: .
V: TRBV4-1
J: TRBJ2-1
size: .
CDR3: CASSQEPGISYEQFF
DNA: TGCGCCAGCAGCCAAGAACCAGGGATCTCCTACGAGCAGTTCTTC

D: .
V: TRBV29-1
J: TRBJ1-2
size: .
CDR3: CSVLGTAGEGYTF
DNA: TGCAGCGTCCTCGGGACGGCGGGCGAGGGCTACACCTTC

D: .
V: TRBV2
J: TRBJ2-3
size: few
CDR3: CASRRDPLSTDTQYF
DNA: TGTGCCAGCAGGAGGGACCCCCTTAGCACAGATACGCAGTATTTT

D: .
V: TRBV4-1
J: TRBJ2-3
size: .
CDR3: CASSPGGRGKDTQYF
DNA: TGCGCCAGCAGCCCAGGCGGCAGGGGCAAAGATACGCAGTATTTT

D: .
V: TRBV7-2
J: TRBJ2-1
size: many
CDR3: CASSLTRDGYNEQFF
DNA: TGTGCCAGCAGCTTGACTCGGGACGGCTACAATGAGCAGTTCTTC

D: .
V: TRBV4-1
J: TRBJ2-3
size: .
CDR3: CASSRGWGQGSTDTQYF
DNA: TGCGCCAGCAGCCGGGGATGGGGCCAGGGAAGCACAGATACGCAGTATTTT

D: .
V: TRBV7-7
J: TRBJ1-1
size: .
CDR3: CASSLPILAQWHTEAFF
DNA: TGTGCTAGCAGCTTACCCATTCTAGCACAGTGGCACACTGAAGCTTTCTTT

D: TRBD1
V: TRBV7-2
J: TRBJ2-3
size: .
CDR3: CASSFGQGTGTDTQYF
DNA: TGTGCCAGCAGCTTCGGACAGGGTACGGGTACGGATACGCAGTATTTT

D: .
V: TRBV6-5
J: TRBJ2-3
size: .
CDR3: CASSYLVKSTDTQYF
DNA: TGTGCCAGCAGTTATCTAGTGAAGAGCACAGATACGCAGTATTTT

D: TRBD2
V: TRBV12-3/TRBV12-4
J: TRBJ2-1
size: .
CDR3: CASSLGRGLGQHEQFF
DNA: TGTGCCAGCAGTTTGGGGCGGGGACTAGGTCAACATGAGCAGTTCTTC

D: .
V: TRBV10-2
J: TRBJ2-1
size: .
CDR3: CATRQGSQGRDEQFF
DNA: TGCGCCACCAGGCAAGGGTCCCAGGGTCGGGATGAGCAGTTCTTC

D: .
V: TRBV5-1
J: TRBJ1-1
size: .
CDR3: CASSTDGDTEAFF
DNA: TGCGCCAGCAGCACGGACGGCGACACTGAAGCTTTCTTT

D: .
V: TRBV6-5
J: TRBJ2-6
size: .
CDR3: CASSFDNSGANVLTF
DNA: TGTGCCAGCAGCTTCGACAACTCTGGGGCCAACGTCCTGACTTTC

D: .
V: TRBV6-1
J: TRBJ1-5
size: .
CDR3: CASSQTWNGQPQHF
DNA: TGTGCCAGCAGTCAAACCTGGAATGGTCAGCCCCAGCATTTT

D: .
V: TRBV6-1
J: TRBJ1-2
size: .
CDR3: CAGKRAAIYGYTF
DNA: TGTGCCGGCAAAAGGGCAGCTATCTATGGCTACACCTTC

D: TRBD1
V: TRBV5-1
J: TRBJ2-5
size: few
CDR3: CASSLGQGVETQYF
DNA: TGCGCCAGCAGCTTGGGACAGGGTGTGGAGACCCAGTACTTC

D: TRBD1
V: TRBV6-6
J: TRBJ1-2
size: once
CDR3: CASGQGTPVAHTF
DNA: TGTGCCAGCGGACAGGGGACGCCAGTCGCCCACACCTTC

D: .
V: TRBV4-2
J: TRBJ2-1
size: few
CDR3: CASSQDGGGDPSYNEQFF
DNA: TGTGCCAGCAGCCAAGATGGGGGCGGGGACCCCTCCTACAATGAGCAGTTCTTC

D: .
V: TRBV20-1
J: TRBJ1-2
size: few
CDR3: CSARDLGGYGYTF
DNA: TGCAGTGCTAGAGATCTGGGAGGCTATGGCTACACCTTC

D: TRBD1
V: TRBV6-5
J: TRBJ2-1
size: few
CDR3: CASSYGTGGRLGQFF
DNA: TGTGCCAGCAGTTACGGGACAGGGGGCCGACTAGGGCAGTTCTTC